The 3 T cell receptor beta chains in this list originate from one sample, sequenced in a study of T cell responses to AZD1222 COVID-19 vaccine. The protocol was immunoSEQ multiplex PCR, while the TCRdb copy is restricted to in-frame clones and leaves out a portion. The sample comprises some 28,000 clones, 78% of which are singletons, and roughly 6.2% rests with the top ten. Sequences were derived from peripheral blood, sampled on day 0 of AZD1222 vaccination. These receptors were taken from an adult in good health.

The rearrangement uses TRBV7-9 and TRBJ2-7, with a possible D match to TRBD1 (5 bases). CDR3 length equals 15 residues. Germline CDR1 is SEHNR and CDR2 is FQNEAQ (reference sequence). Trimming took off 5 bases at V and 6 bases at J, with 20 bases between the two ends. CDR3 DNA: TGTGCCAGCAGCGCAGAGGATAGGGGTCGGATCGAGCAGTACTTC. This encodes CASSAEDRGRIEQYF.

The V and J genes are TRBV6-7 and TRBJ1-5; 9 nucleotides align to TRBD1. TRBV6-7 is known as an ORF, though its function is uncertain. This CDR3 is built from 18 residues. V shed 0 bases, J shed 1 base, and the junction held 7 bases outside the gene matches. CDR3 residues: CASSYSIRDRVSNQPQHF. The CDR3 nucleotides are TGTGCCAGCAGTTACTCGATCCGGGACAGGGTAAGCAATCAGCCCCAGCATTTT.

V usage is TRBV7-2 and J usage is TRBJ2-1; 11 bases map to TRBD2. The CDR3 has 16 residues. Germline assignment: CDR1 SGHTA and CDR2 FQGNSA. V trimming: 4 bases; J trimming: 10 bases; junction bases outside the gene matches: 12. CDR3 nucleotide sequence: TGTGCCAGCAGCTCCCGCATAGTAGCGGGAGGGAGAGAGCAGTTCTTC. This translates into CASSSRIVAGGREQFF.